The 7 T cell receptor beta chains in this list originate from one sample, sequenced in a study of blood T cell repertoires in COVID-19. The protocol was immunoSEQ multiplex PCR, while the TCRdb copy is restricted to in-frame clones and leaves out a portion. The sample contains about 480,000 clones, more than 75% of which appear only once. Sequenced material: PBMCs or T cells enriched from blood (not recorded which). These receptors all come from a woman aged 40 to 50 who had recovered from COVID-19.

The chain recombines TRBV7-2 with TRBJ2-5; 7 bases match TRBD2. With V trimmed by 1 base and J by 2 bases, 7 bases remained unmatched. Germline CDR1 SGHTA, CDR2 FQGNSA. CDR3 length: 16 amino acids. CDR3 loop: CASSLGSRGVQETQYF. CDR3 DNA sequence: TGTGCCAGCAGCTTAGGAAGTCGGGGGGTACAAGAGACCCAGTACTTC.

V is TRBV6-4 and J is TRBJ2-3; the match to TRBD2 covers 9 bases. Germline V gene lookup returns CDR1 MRHNA and CDR2 SNTAGT. CDR3 size: 17 residues. The V gene end was trimmed by 3 bases and the J gene end by 1 base; junction bases not matched to a gene: 8. The CDR3 loop is CASSEKAGGGGTDTQYF. CDR3 nucleotide sequence: TGTGCCAGCAGTGAGAAAGCGGGAGGAGGGGGCACAGATACGCAGTATTTT.

The J gene is TRBJ1-4, the V gene TRBV6-5; D possibly corresponds to TRBD1 (6 bases). CDR3 length equals 15 residues. Trimming stripped 2 bases from V and 5 bases from J, with 12 bases between. Germline V gene lookup returns CDR1 MNHEY and CDR2 SVGAGI. CDR3 in amino acids: CASSYGQGKNEKLFF. The CDR3 DNA follows: TGTGCCAGCAGTTACGGGCAGGGGAAAAATGAAAAACTGTTTTTT.

The genes are TRBV19 and TRBJ2-1; D is ambiguous. Germline assignment: CDR1 LNHDA and CDR2 SQIVND (reference sequence). This CDR3 spans 13 amino acids. Trimming removed 7 bases from V and 10 bases from J, with 17 bases in between. The DNA for the CDR3 is TGTGCCAGTAACCCCCCAGCCTCTAGGGAGCAGTTCTTC. This translates into CASNPPASREQFF.

The chain combines TRBV30 with TRBJ1-4; 9 bases are a match to TRBD1. The CDR3 runs to 14 residues. Germline V gene data show CDR1 as GTSNPN and CDR2 as SVGIG (reference sequence). Trimming at V came to 3 bases and at J to 4 bases, leaving 3 bases not matched to a gene. The CDR3 sequence: CAWRETGGNEKLFF. CDR3 coding DNA: TGTGCCTGGAGGGAGACAGGGGGTAATGAAAAACTGTTTTTT.

The chain recombines TRBV5-1 with TRBJ2-7; TRBD1 agrees at 8 bases. CDR1 and CDR2 (germline): SGHRS, YFSETQ. The CDR3 loop spans 14 amino acids. Losses at the gene ends were 0 bases for V and 5 bases for J; bases not matched to a gene: 4. CDR3 sequence reads: CASSLGQGANEQYF. The CDR3 bases are TGCGCCAGCAGCTTGGGTCAGGGGGCTAACGAGCAGTACTTC. The full variable domain, completed using reference TRBV5-1 and TRBJ2-7, is KAGVTQTPRYLIKTRGQQVTLSCSPISGHRSVSWYQQTPGQGLQFLFEYFSETQRNKGNFPGRFSGRQFSNSRSEMNVSTLELGDSALYLCASSLGQGANEQYFGPGTRLTVT.

The rearrangement joins TRBV27 to TRBJ1-1, with 7 bases identical to TRBD1. This CDR3 is 13 amino acids long. J gave up 8 bases and V 4 bases, and 7 bases lay outside the gene matches. Germline V gene lookup returns CDR1 MNHEY and CDR2 SMNVEV (reference sequence). CDR3 protein: CASSWARGREAFF. CDR3 DNA: TGTGCCAGCAGTTGGGCGAGGGGGCGAGAAGCTTTCTTT.